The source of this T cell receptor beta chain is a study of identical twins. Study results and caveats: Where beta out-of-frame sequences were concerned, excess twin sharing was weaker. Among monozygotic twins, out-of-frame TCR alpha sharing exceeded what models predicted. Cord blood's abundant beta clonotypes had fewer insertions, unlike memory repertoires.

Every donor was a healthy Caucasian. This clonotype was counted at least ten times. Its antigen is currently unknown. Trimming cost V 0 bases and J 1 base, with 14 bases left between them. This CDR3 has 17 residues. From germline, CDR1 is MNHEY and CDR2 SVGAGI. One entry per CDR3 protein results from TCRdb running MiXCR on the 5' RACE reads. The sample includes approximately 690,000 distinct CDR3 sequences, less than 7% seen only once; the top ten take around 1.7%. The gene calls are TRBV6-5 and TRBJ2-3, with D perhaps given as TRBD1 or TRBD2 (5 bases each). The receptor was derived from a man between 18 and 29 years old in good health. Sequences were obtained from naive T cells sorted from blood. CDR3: CASSYSGTARGTDTQYF. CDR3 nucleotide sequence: TGTGCCAGCAGTTACTCGGGGACCGCCCGGGGCACAGATACGCAGTATTTT.